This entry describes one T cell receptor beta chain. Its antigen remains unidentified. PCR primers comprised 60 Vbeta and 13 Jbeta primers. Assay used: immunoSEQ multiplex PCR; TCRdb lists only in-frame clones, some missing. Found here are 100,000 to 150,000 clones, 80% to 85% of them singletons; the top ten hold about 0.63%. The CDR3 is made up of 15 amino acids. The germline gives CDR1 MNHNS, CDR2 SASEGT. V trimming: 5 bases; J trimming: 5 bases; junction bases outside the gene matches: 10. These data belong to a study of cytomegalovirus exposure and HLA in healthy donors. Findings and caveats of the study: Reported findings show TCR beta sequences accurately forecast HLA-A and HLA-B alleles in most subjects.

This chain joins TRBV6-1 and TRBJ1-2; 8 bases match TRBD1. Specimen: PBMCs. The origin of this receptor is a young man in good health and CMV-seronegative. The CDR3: CASSRLRDRKYGYTF. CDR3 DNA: TGTGCCAGCAGTCGCTTAAGGGACAGGAAATATGGCTACACCTTC.